The 22 T cell receptor beta chains reported below all come from one sample, sequenced in a study of blood T cell repertoires in COVID-19. TCRdb's table, derived via immunoSEQ multiplex PCR, lists solely in-frame clones and lacks some. The sample yields around 300,000 clones, 89% seen once. Input material: PBMCs or T cells enriched from blood (not recorded which). The receptor set was obtained from a woman aged 60-70 years who had recovered from COVID-19.

This chain uses TRBV5-1 with TRBJ2-5, with TRBD1 matching 9 bases. The CDR3 runs 15 residues. After removal of 5 bases from V and 2 bases from J, the junction contained 7 bases not matched to a gene. Per germline, CDR1 SGHRS and CDR2 YFSETQ. CDR3 coding DNA: TGCGCCAGCAGGAACCCCGGGACAGGGCAAGAGACCCAGTACTTC. This encodes CASRNPGTGQETQYF.

This clone occurred many times. The chain couples TRBV19 to TRBJ2-7; D unclear. The V end lost 6 bases, the J end lost 5 bases, and 20 bases lay between the germline ends. Germline assignment: CDR1 LNHDA and CDR2 SQIVND (reference sequence). The CDR3 extends over 15 amino acids. The CDR3 protein is CASRSGLGQYDEQYF. DNA of the CDR3: TGTGCCAGTAGATCGGGTCTTGGCCAGTACGACGAGCAGTACTTC.

The chain combines TRBV29-1 with TRBJ2-7, with TRBD1 as a possible D gene (5 bases). Germline V lookup: CDR1 SQVTM, CDR2 ANQGSEA. The V and J ends lost 0 bases and 0 bases respectively, with 15 bases between them. The CDR3 is 16 amino acids. The CDR3 here is CSVEEPRQGFSYEQYF. For the CDR3, the DNA is TGCAGCGTTGAAGAACCCCGCCAGGGATTCTCCTACGAGCAGTACTTC.

The rearrangement uses TRBV9 and TRBJ1-3, with unresolved D. The CDR3 totals 15 residues. Germline V gene lookup returns CDR1 SGDLS and CDR2 YYNGEE. V lost 1 base and J lost 0, with 8 bases in between. CDR3 in amino acids: CASSVSGNSGNTIYF. In DNA form, the CDR3 reads TGTGCCAGCAGCGTATCGGGGAACTCTGGAAACACCATATATTTT.

The V and J genes are TRBV13 and TRBJ2-1; D possibly corresponds to TRBD1 (5 bases). This CDR3 contains 14 residues. V was trimmed by 7 bases and J by 7 bases, leaving 17 bases between them. Germline CDR1 reads PRHDT; CDR2 reads FYEKMQ (reference sequence). The CDR3 spells CASTRGLLWNEQFF. CDR3 coding DNA: TGTGCCAGCACAAGGGGATTGCTCTGGAATGAGCAGTTCTTC.

The chain employs TRBV28 and TRBJ1-6; 8 bases are a match to TRBD1. This CDR3 contains 15 residues. V lost 2 bases and J lost 10; bases outside the gene matches: 7. The V gene's germline CDR1 is MDHEN and CDR2 SYDVKM. The CDR3: CASSLPDRGGSPLHF. The CDR3 region has the DNA TGTGCCAGCAGTTTACCTGACAGGGGAGGATCACCCCTCCACTTT.

The count of this clone is one. This chain uses TRBV4-2 with TRBJ2-2; no definite D call. The germline gives CDR1 LGHNA, CDR2 YNFKEQ. The CDR3 contains 14 residues. V lost 0 bases and J 5 bases, leaving 7 bases between the germline ends. Written as DNA, the CDR3 is TGTGCCAGCAGCCAAGATCTGGAGACCGGGGAGCTGTTTTTT. Translating gives CASSQDLETGELFF.

This clone was detected many times. V gene TRBV9 combines with J gene TRBJ2-5, with D maybe TRBD2 (6 bases). V lost 4 bases and J lost 7, with 17 bases in between. Germline V CDR1 and CDR2: SGDLS, YYNGEE. The CDR3 is 14 amino acids. The CDR3 here is CASSIRLESRTQYF. In DNA form, the CDR3 reads TGTGCCAGCAGCATACGACTAGAATCGCGGACCCAGTACTTC.

The chain combines TRBV18 with TRBJ1-2, with D possibly being TRBD1 (6 bases). Germline CDR1 and CDR2: KGHSH and LQKENI. V dropped 0 bases and J dropped 8 bases, with 10 bases sitting between them. The CDR3 length is 13 residues. DNA of the CDR3: TGTGCCAGCTCACCACCGGGGGCGCGGGGCTACACCTTC. It specifies CASSPPGARGYTF. The variable domain in full, with the rest retrieved from reference TRBV18 and TRBJ1-2, is NAGVMQNPRHLVRRRGQEARLRCSPMKGHSHVYWYRQLPEEGLKFMVYLQKENIIDESGMPKERFSAEFPKEGPSILRIQQVVRGDSAAYFCASSPPGARGYTFGSGTRLTVV.

This chain connects TRBV7-9 to TRBJ1-5; D is perhaps TRBD1 (5 bases). V dropped 4 bases and J dropped 2 bases, with 12 bases sitting between them. The CDR3 is 15 amino acids. The germline CDR1 and CDR2 sequences are SEHNR and FQNEAQ (reference sequence). The CDR3 sequence: CASSSGGFGNQPQHF. CDR3 in DNA: TGTGCCAGCAGCTCGGGGGGGTTTGGCAATCAGCCCCAGCATTTT.

The CDR3 DNA reads TGTGCCAGCAGGCTCGAGGGTATTGGCAATCAGCCCCAGCATTTT. Its translation is CASRLEGIGNQPQHF. This chain links TRBV2 with TRBJ1-5; D remains ambiguous. The CDR3 has 15 residues. From germline, CDR1 is SNHLY and CDR2 FYNNEI. The ends were cut back, 6 bases at V and 2 bases at J, with 14 bases in the middle.

This clone appeared a single time. The chain carries TRBV3-1 (or the pseudogene TRBV3-2) and TRBJ1-2, with a weak D call TRBD1 (5 bases). Trimming stripped 0 bases from V and 7 bases from J, with 9 bases between. Looked up from germline, CDR1 is LGHDT and CDR2 is YNNKEL (reference sequence). This CDR3 region has 13 residues. In DNA form, the CDR3 reads TGTGCCAGCAGCCAAGAGACAGCCCTTGGCTACACCTTC. This sequence encodes CASSQETALGYTF.

V is TRBV19 and J is TRBJ1-1; possibly TRBD1 for D (5 bases). Germline lookup yields CDR1 LNHDA and CDR2 SQIVND (reference sequence). CDR3 length: 12 residues. Trimming took off 8 bases at V and 2 bases at J, with 9 bases between the two ends. DNA of the CDR3: TGTGCCAGTCGAACAGGTAACACTGAAGCTTTCTTT. Residues: CASRTGNTEAFF.

The chain carries TRBV6-5 and TRBJ2-3, with D maybe TRBD1 (6 bases). Trimming cost V 6 bases and J 1 base, with 11 bases left between them. Per the germline V gene, CDR1 is MNHEY and CDR2 is SVGAGI. The CDR3 has 14 residues. The CDR3 reads CASRRGLGTDTQYF. CDR3 nucleotides: TGTGCCAGCAGGAGGGGGTTAGGCACAGATACGCAGTATTTT.

This clone was seen a single time. The chain uses TRBV11-3 and TRBJ2-7; perhaps TRBD2 as D (5 bases). Germline V gives CDR1 SGHNT, CDR2 YENEEA. Trimming removed 4 bases at V and 7 bases at J, with 8 bases between. The CDR3 length is 11 residues. The DNA of the CDR3 is TGTGCCAGCAGCTCAAGCGGAGAGCAGTACTTC. It specifies CASSSSGEQYF.

Only a few counts were recorded for this clone. The V gene is TRBV27, the J gene TRBJ1-2; TRBD1 matches at 11 bases. CDR3 length: 13 amino acids. Germline lookup yields CDR1 MNHEY and CDR2 SMNVEV (reference sequence). The ends lost 7 bases at V and 7 bases at J; junction bases unmatched: 5. CDR3 sequence: CASTRTGGAGYTF. CDR3 DNA sequence: TGTGCCAGCACTAGGACAGGGGGCGCTGGCTACACCTTC.

CDR3 sequence reads: CATDAGFGNTIYF. The CDR3, as DNA: TGTGCCACGGATGCGGGATTTGGAAACACCATATATTTT. This rearrangement joins TRBV30 to TRBJ1-3; D unclear. This CDR3 is built from 13 residues. Trimming removed 8 bases at V and 3 bases at J, with 14 bases between. Germline V gives CDR1 GTSNPN, CDR2 SVGIG (reference sequence).

The chain is built from TRBV3-1 (or the pseudogene TRBV3-2) and TRBJ1-2; TRBD1 matches at 10 bases. CDR3 length: 14 residues. Germline CDR1 and CDR2: LGHDT and YNNKEL (reference sequence). J lost 6 bases, V lost 6 bases, and 7 bases had no gene match. The CDR3 loop reads CASRRQGAHHGYTF. The CDR3 DNA is TGTGCCAGCAGAAGACAGGGGGCGCATCATGGCTACACCTTC.

V usage is TRBV4-2 and J usage is TRBJ1-2, with unresolved D. Germline loops: CDR1 LGHNA, CDR2 YNFKEQ. V was clipped by 4 bases and J by 8 bases, with 20 bases between them. This CDR3 is 15 amino acids long. The CDR3 DNA is TGTGCCAGCAGCCGGCTAGCAGAGGGCGCGTTCGGCTACACCTTC. Translating gives CASSRLAEGAFGYTF.

The chain joins TRBV2 to TRBJ1-2; maybe TRBD1 (6 bases). Germline CDR1 is SNHLY and CDR2 is FYNNEI. The V gene lost 7 bases and the J gene lost 4 bases, with 16 bases spanning the gap. The CDR3 runs to 14 residues. The CDR3 region has the DNA TGTGCCAGCAAAAGTACAGGGTGGACCTATGGCTACACCTTC. It specifies CASKSTGWTYGYTF.

This rearrangement joins TRBV15 to TRBJ2-1; the match to TRBD1 covers 11 bases. The J segment lost 6 bases and the V segment lost 1 base, leaving 2 bases of the junction unmatched. Germline V lookup: CDR1 LNHNV, CDR2 YYDKDF (reference sequence). The CDR3 spans 15 residues. CDR3 sequence (DNA): TGTGCCACCAGCAGAGTCGGGACAGGGGGCAATGAGCAGTTCTTC. This translates into CATSRVGTGGNEQFF. The entire variable domain, with the rest obtained from reference TRBV15 and TRBJ2-1, is as follows: DAMVIQNPRYQVTQFGKPVTLSCSQTLNHNVMYWYQQKSSQAPKLLFHYYDKDFNNEADTPDNFQSRRPNTSFCFLDIRSPGLGDTAMYLCATSRVGTGGNEQFFGPGTRLTVL.

In its sample, this clone was seen once. V gene TRBV10-2 combines with J gene TRBJ2-2; the match to TRBD2 covers 7 bases. V lost 6 bases to trimming and J lost 6 bases; unmatched junction nucleotides: 10. Germline assignment: CDR1 WSHSY and CDR2 SAAADI. The CDR3 contains 15 residues. In nucleotides, the CDR3 is TGCGCCAGCAGGCGGGAGAGGGAGGGTTCCGGGGAGCTGTTTTTT. This gives the protein CASRREREGSGELFF.